These 27 T cell receptor beta chains originate from one sample sequenced in a study of blood T cell repertoires in COVID-19. Sequencing used immunoSEQ multiplex PCR; TCRdb keeps in-frame clones, though not all of them. The table records about 140,000 clones, more than 75% of them present only once. Sequencing was performed on peripheral blood. All receptors derive from an elderly man with acute or convalescent COVID-19.

This rearrangement joins TRBV5-1 to TRBJ2-7; D ambiguous. The CDR3 is made up of 15 amino acids. V shed 0 bases and J shed 0 bases, with 10 bases lying between them. Germline loops: CDR1 SGHRS, CDR2 YFSETQ. The CDR3 DNA reads TGCGCCAGCAGCTTGGGGCTCACAGTCTCCTACGAGCAGTACTTC. This codes for CASSLGLTVSYEQYF.

This chain links TRBV4-3 with TRBJ2-5; TRBD2 agrees at 13 bases. The germline V gene encodes CDR1 LGHNA and CDR2 YSLEER. After removal of 4 bases from V and 2 bases from J, the junction contained 1 base not matched to a gene. This CDR3 region has 15 residues. CDR3 sequence: CASSPTSGGQETQYF. CDR3 coding DNA: TGCGCCAGCAGCCCGACTAGCGGGGGGCAAGAGACCCAGTACTTC.

The chain combines TRBV27 with TRBJ1-2; no definite D call. The CDR3 covers 14 residues. CDR1 is MNHEY, CDR2 SMNVEV, per germline (reference sequence). V lost 2 bases, J lost 3 bases, and 10 bases lay in between. The CDR3 DNA is TGTGCCAGCAGTTTAAGGAGAAGCCACTATGGCTACACCTTC. Its translation is CASSLRRSHYGYTF.

V usage is TRBV19 and J usage is TRBJ2-7, with 7 bases aligning to TRBD1. The germline CDR1 and CDR2 sequences are LNHDA and SQIVND (reference sequence). V was clipped by 3 bases and J by 0 bases; unmatched bases: 8. The CDR3 covers 16 residues. The chain's CDR3 is CASSIIPGQTSYEQYF. As DNA, the CDR3 is TGTGCCAGTAGTATCATTCCGGGACAGACCTCCTACGAGCAGTACTTC. Based on the CDR3 plus reference TRBV19 and TRBJ2-7, the full variable domain is DGGITQSPKYLFRKEGQNVTLSCEQNLNHDAMYWYRQDPGQGLRLIYYSQIVNDFQKGDIAEGYSVSREKKESFPLTVTSAQKNPTAFYLCASSIIPGQTSYEQYFGPGTRLTVT.

V gene TRBV3-1 (or the pseudogene TRBV3-2) combines with J gene TRBJ2-2; D is perhaps TRBD2 (6 bases). Germline CDR1 reads LGHDT; CDR2 reads YNNKEL (reference sequence). Trimming removed 4 bases at V and 6 bases at J, with 12 bases between. This CDR3 comprises 14 residues. CDR3 sequence: CASSPGGRPGELFF. The CDR3 DNA follows: TGTGCCAGCAGCCCCGGGGGTAGACCCGGGGAGCTGTTTTTT.

The J gene is TRBJ2-2, the V gene TRBV29-1; no definite D call. The V and J ends lost 7 bases and 7 bases respectively, with 10 bases between them. The CDR3 consists of 11 residues. Germline V gene lookup returns CDR1 SQVTM and CDR2 ANQGSEA. The CDR3 is CSAEVGGELFF. The CDR3 region has the DNA TGCAGCGCCGAGGTGGGCGGGGAGCTGTTTTTT.

This clone was counted a few times. V and J are TRBV28 and TRBJ1-6, with 7 bases that match TRBD1. This CDR3 contains 14 residues. Germline values: CDR1 MDHEN, CDR2 SYDVKM. V dropped 7 bases and J dropped 7; count of bases not matched to a gene: 7. The CDR3 loop is CASNSGTVNSPLHF. The CDR3 coding sequence is TGTGCCAGCAATTCCGGGACAGTAAATTCACCCCTCCACTTT.

The sample holds one count of this clone. The chain employs TRBV10-3 and TRBJ2-5; 8 nucleotides match TRBD2. The CDR3 extends over 12 amino acids. CDR1 and CDR2 (germline): ENHRY, SYGVKD. Trimming removed 11 bases from V and 4 bases from J; junction bases left unmatched: 6. CDR3 sequence (DNA): TGTGCCCCTAGAAGCGGGGGAGAGACCCAGTACTTC. It is translated as CAPRSGGETQYF.

The V gene is TRBV27, the J gene TRBJ1-1, with 9 bases identical to TRBD1. CDR1 is MNHEY, CDR2 SMNVEV, per germline (reference sequence). The V segment lost 0 bases and the J segment 11 bases; nucleotides outside the gene matches: 7. This CDR3 contains 14 residues. The chain's CDR3 is CASSLSRQGVEAFF. CDR3 DNA: TGTGCCAGCAGTTTATCGCGACAGGGGGTAGAGGCTTTCTTT.

V is TRBV6-2 or TRBV6-3 and J is TRBJ1-6, with D perhaps TRBD1 (5 bases). This CDR3 region has 16 residues. The V gene lost 2 bases and the J gene lost 7 bases, with 15 bases spanning the gap. The germline V gene encodes CDR1 MNHEY and CDR2 SVGEGT. The CDR3 DNA is TGTGCCAGCAGTTACCCCACGACAGAGAGCAATTCACCCCTCCACTTT. It codes for CASSYPTTESNSPLHF.

This clone has just a few counts. J is TRBJ1-2 and V is TRBV21-1. TRBV21-1 is flagged as a pseudogene. This CDR3 is built from 14 residues. The CDR3 DNA reads TGTGCCAGCACGTTATCGGAGCTTTACTATGGCTACACCTTC. This gives the protein CASTLSELYYGYTF.

This sequence joins TRBV12-3 or TRBV12-4 and TRBJ2-7; D gene unclear. There are 13 residues in the CDR3. V was shortened by 3 bases and J by 4 bases, with 10 bases between the two germline ends. CDR3 DNA: TGTGCCAGCAGTTTGTACCCCCAGTACGAGCAGTACTTC. Translation: CASSLYPQYEQYF.

CDR3 sequence: CASRKDNGPYEQYF. In nucleotides, the CDR3 is TGTGCCAGCAGGAAGGACAACGGCCCCTACGAGCAGTACTTC. This sequence joins TRBV2 and TRBJ2-7, with a tentative D call TRBD1 (5 bases). The CDR3 covers 14 residues. V was shortened by 6 bases and J by 2 bases, with 14 bases between the two germline ends. Germline V gene data show CDR1 as SNHLY and CDR2 as FYNNEI. The variable domain in full, with the rest retrieved from reference TRBV2 and TRBJ2-7, is EPEVTQTPSHQVTQMGQEVILRCVPISNHLYFYWYRQILGQKVEFLVSFYNNEISEKSEIFDDQFSVERPDGSNFTLKIRSTKLEDSAMYFCASRKDNGPYEQYFGPGTRLTVT.

The chain couples TRBV7-2 to TRBJ1-2, with 9 positions matching TRBD1. Germline CDR1 and CDR2: SGHTA and FQGNSA. The CDR3 extends over 15 amino acids. J lost 2 bases, V lost 5 bases, and 6 bases had no gene match. For the CDR3, the DNA is TGTGCCAGCAGCATACAGACAGGGGGAAACTATGGCTACACCTTC. Protein: CASSIQTGGNYGYTF.

This clone came up once. The DNA of the CDR3 is TGTGCCAGCAGCCACCAAACGACAGGTTGCTACGAGCAGTACTTC. Its translation: CASSHQTTGCYEQYF. The V and J genes are TRBV7-3 and TRBJ2-7, with D possibly being TRBD1 (6 bases). CDR1 and CDR2 (germline): SGHTA, FQGTGA. Trimming took off 5 bases at V and 3 bases at J, with 17 bases between the two ends. CDR3 length: 15 residues.

This clone was observed a handful of times. The chain employs TRBV6-6 and TRBJ1-1; 8 bases are shared with TRBD1. The CDR3 contains 14 residues. V shed 8 bases and J 6 bases; nucleotides not matched to a gene: 11. The germline V gene encodes CDR1 MNHNY and CDR2 SVGAGI (reference sequence). The CDR3: CASRLGQGAAEAFF. The CDR3 nucleotides are TGTGCCAGCCGCCTCGGGCAGGGGGCCGCTGAAGCTTTCTTT.

The rearrangement uses TRBV19 and TRBJ2-3; D is perhaps TRBD1 (5 bases). Trimming left V 1 base short and J 2 bases short, with 10 bases between. The germline CDR1 and CDR2 sequences are LNHDA and SQIVND (reference sequence). This CDR3 is 15 amino acids long. The DNA of the CDR3 is TGTGCCAGTAGTATAGGGGGCTCGTACACAGATACGCAGTATTTT. This encodes CASSIGGSYTDTQYF.

This clone was observed a handful of times. J is TRBJ1-2 and V is TRBV24-1, with D possibly TRBD1 on 6 matching bases. Trimming stripped 8 bases from V and 12 bases from J, with 21 bases between. Germline CDR1 reads KGHDR; CDR2 reads SFDVKD. CDR3 length: 13 residues. The CDR3 DNA is TGTGCCACCATCAACATCCGGGACAAAAAGGACACCTTC. Its protein product is CATINIRDKKDTF.

To note about this clone: The same CDR3 is also encoded by other DNA sequences in this sample. This chain's CDR3 is CASSLVDRNTGELFF. In DNA form, the CDR3 reads TGTGCCAGCAGCTTAGTGGACAGAAACACCGGGGAGCTGTTTTTT. The chain combines TRBV5-6 with TRBJ2-2; D perhaps matches TRBD1 (6 bases). The CDR3 sequence is 15 residues long. The V gene lost 2 bases and the J gene lost 2 bases, with 10 bases spanning the gap. The germline CDR1 and CDR2 sequences are SGHDT and YYEEEE.

This sequence joins TRBV19 and TRBJ2-2, with 8 bases lining up with TRBD1. With 4 bases clipped from V and 6 bases from J, the junction kept 4 bases outside the gene matches. The CDR3 is made up of 14 amino acids. Germline CDR1 is LNHDA and CDR2 is SQIVND (reference sequence). The CDR3 nucleotides are TGTGCCAGTAGTACCGACAGGGGCGCCGGGGAGCTGTTTTTT. It translates to CASSTDRGAGELFF.

The chain joins TRBV6-6 to TRBJ1-5; possibly TRBD1 for D (5 bases). The CDR3 extends over 15 amino acids. V was cut by 2 bases and J by 5 bases, with 13 bases left in between. Germline values: CDR1 MNHNY, CDR2 SVGAGI (reference sequence). Written as DNA, the CDR3 is TGTGCCAGCAGTTACCCGGGGGGAGAGGATCAGCCCCAGCATTTT. This sequence encodes CASSYPGGEDQPQHF.

This chain connects TRBV19 to TRBJ1-5; 7 nucleotides line up with TRBD1. CDR1 is LNHDA and CDR2 is SQIVND in the germline V gene (reference sequence). V shed 2 bases and J 4 bases; nucleotides not matched to a gene: 11. The CDR3 loop spans 17 amino acids. The CDR3 DNA reads as TGTGCCAGTAGTATAAGGAGGCTGCGGGGACAGAATCAGCCCCAGCATTTT. Protein product: CASSIRRLRGQNQPQHF.

By sample fraction, this clone is medium-sized. J is TRBJ2-1 and V is TRBV20-1, with 9 bases that match TRBD2. J lost 0 bases, V lost 3 bases, and 3 bases had no gene match. The CDR3 runs 15 residues. Germline V gene sequence: CDR1 DFQATT, CDR2 SNEGSKA (reference sequence). The CDR3 loop is CSASSTSGSYNEQFF. The CDR3 DNA sequence: TGCAGTGCTAGTTCGACTAGCGGCTCCTACAATGAGCAGTTCTTC.

The chain couples TRBV7-8 to TRBJ1-5; D remains unclear. The ends were cut back, 5 bases at V and 4 bases at J, with 9 bases in the middle. Per germline, CDR1 SGHVS and CDR2 FQNEAQ. CDR3 length: 13 amino acids. CDR3 bases: TGTGCCAGCAGCAAAAACGGGAATCAGCCCCAGCATTTT. This gives the protein CASSKNGNQPQHF.

The chain uses TRBV7-2 and TRBJ2-2; tentative D call: TRBD1 (6 bases). Germline assignment: CDR1 SGHTA and CDR2 FQGNSA. V was shortened by 11 bases and J by 5 bases, with 24 bases between the two germline ends. The CDR3 has 16 residues. CDR3 in DNA: TGTGCCTCCAGGGGCGCAGGGGCGCAAAGTACCGGGGAGCTGTTTTTT. It yields the protein CASRGAGAQSTGELFF.

This clone was detected many times. The rearrangement uses TRBV7-8 and TRBJ1-5; D unresolved. V was pared by 0 bases and J by 5 bases, with 17 bases between. This CDR3 spans 17 amino acids. The V gene's germline CDR1 is SGHVS and CDR2 FQNEAQ. The CDR3 spells CASSLAIVLAGDQPQHF. The DNA for the CDR3 is TGTGCCAGCAGCTTAGCGATCGTACTCGCGGGCGATCAGCCCCAGCATTTT.

The V gene is TRBV19, the J gene TRBJ2-1; 7 bases are shared with TRBD1. Germline V lookup: CDR1 LNHDA, CDR2 SQIVND (reference sequence). Trimming removed 3 bases from V and 1 base from J; junction bases left unmatched: 6. The CDR3 consists of 16 residues. The CDR3 bases are TGTGCCAGTAGTATTACGGGACAGAGTTCCTACAATGAGCAGTTCTTC. Protein product: CASSITGQSSYNEQFF.